This T cell receptor beta chain was sequenced in a study of T cell repertoires in cytomegalovirus infection. As regards this clonotype: The antigen is undetermined.

Each CDR3 protein gets one entry after TCRdb re-called the reads with MiXCR. The sample carries nearly 450,000 distinct CDR3 sequences, approximately 32% recorded once. Regarding the study as a whole: The cumulative frequency of public TCR beta families distinguished individuals who carried CMV together with the relevant HLA.

The clonotype comes from a human donor in good health (CMV status not recorded). Some clones in this sample may be carry-over from other donors' samples. The sample was PBMCs.

CDR3 residues: CASSSLFTDTQYF. In DNA form, the CDR3 reads TGTGCCAGCAGTTCCCTCTTCACAGATACGCAGTATTTT. The chain has TRBV27 and TRBJ2-3; the D is unclear. V was trimmed by 4 bases and J by 2 bases, leaving 7 bases between them. The CDR3 sequence is 13 residues long. Germline lookup yields CDR1 MNHEY and CDR2 SMNVEV (reference sequence).